This is a list of T cell receptor beta chains from one sample in a study of radiotherapy plus CTLA-4 blockade in lung cancer. Sequenced by immunoSEQ multiplex PCR; TCRdb stores in-frame clones only, minus some. The sample carries tens of thousands of clones, about 83% recorded once. The sequenced sample was peripheral blood, obtained from a patient treated with radiotherapy plus ipilimumab. Receptor source: a human donor with non-small cell lung cancer whose response to radiotherapy plus ipilimumab could not be evaluated. Each CDR3 is given with its conserved first and last residue. D genes are given only for firm matches. Clone size is given for some rows only: seen once, a few or many times, or a class if the clone is expanded.

CDR3: CASSGDRYYGYTF
DNA: TGTGCCAGCAGTGGGGACAGGTACTATGGCTACACCTTC
size: -
length: 13
D: TRBD1
V: TRBV25-1
J: TRBJ1-2

CDR3: CASSARQGRESGYTF
DNA: TGTGCCAGCAGTGCGAGACAGGGACGGGAGAGTGGCTACACCTTC
size: -
length: 15
D: TRBD1
V: TRBV28
J: TRBJ1-2

CDR3: CASRLWGREGEQYF
DNA: TGTGCCAGCAGGTTATGGGGTCGGGAGGGCGAGCAGTACTTC
size: once
length: 14
D: TRBD2
V: TRBV6-6
J: TRBJ2-7

CDR3: CSVRTGQTPHNEQFF
DNA: TGCAGCGTTCGAACGGGACAGACCCCCCACAATGAGCAGTTCTTC
size: -
length: 15
D: TRBD1
V: TRBV29-1
J: TRBJ2-1

CDR3: CASSLGTGGRYTF
DNA: TGTGCCAGCAGCTTGGGGACTGGAGGTCGCTACACCTTC
size: -
length: 13
D: -
V: TRBV5-6
J: TRBJ1-2

CDR3: CASSPTRQGANTQYF
DNA: TGTGCCAGCAGCCCGACCAGACAGGGGGCTAATACGCAGTATTTT
size: -
length: 15
D: TRBD1
V: TRBV7-2
J: TRBJ2-3

CDR3: CASSLVGQNKDYTF
DNA: TGTGCCAGCAGCTTAGTGGGACAGAATAAAGACTACACCTTC
size: -
length: 14
D: TRBD1
V: TRBV7-9
J: TRBJ1-2

CDR3: CASSRGTRGEQYF
DNA: TGTGCCAGCAGTAGGGGGACTAGGGGTGAGCAGTACTTC
size: -
length: 13
D: TRBD2
V: TRBV28
J: TRBJ2-7

CDR3: CASSLDSGGPSTDTQYF
DNA: TGTGCCAGCAGCTTAGACTCAGGGGGGCCTAGCACAGATACGCAGTATTTT
size: -
length: 17
D: -
V: TRBV7-9
J: TRBJ2-3

CDR3: CASSWDRDSGYTF
DNA: TGCGCCAGCAGCTGGGACAGGGATAGTGGCTACACCTTC
size: few
length: 13
D: TRBD1
V: TRBV4-3
J: TRBJ1-2

CDR3: CASSSGVRGNTGELFF
DNA: TGTGCCAGCAGTAGTGGTGTCAGGGGGAACACCGGGGAGCTGTTTTTT
size: -
length: 16
D: -
V: TRBV7-3
J: TRBJ2-2

CDR3: CASSLEGLAGGELFF
DNA: TGTGCCAGCAGCTTAGAGGGACTAGCGGGCGGGGAGCTGTTTTTT
size: -
length: 15
D: TRBD2
V: TRBV7-2
J: TRBJ2-2

CDR3: CASSLGGGSSEAFF
DNA: TGTGCCAGCAGCTTAGGGGGGGGGTCGTCTGAAGCTTTCTTT
size: -
length: 14
D: -
V: TRBV7-2
J: TRBJ1-1

CDR3: CASSPGTGSYNEQFF
DNA: TGTGCCAGCAGTCCAGGGACAGGATCCTACAATGAGCAGTTCTTC
size: -
length: 15
D: TRBD1
V: TRBV28
J: TRBJ2-1

CDR3: CASSLILGGETQYF
DNA: TGCGCCAGCAGCTTGATTCTCGGCGGGGAGACCCAGTACTTC
size: -
length: 14
D: -
V: TRBV5-1
J: TRBJ2-5

CDR3: CASSLGQGTEAFF
DNA: TGTGCCAGCAGCTTAGGACAGGGCACTGAAGCTTTCTTT
size: -
length: 13
D: TRBD1
V: TRBV11-3
J: TRBJ1-1

CDR3: CASRGGSNEKLFF
DNA: TGTGCCAGCAGAGGAGGGTCTAATGAAAAACTGTTTTTT
size: few
length: 13
D: -
V: TRBV7-2
J: TRBJ1-4

CDR3: CASLRLEAYEQYF
DNA: TGTGCCAGCCTTAGGTTGGAGGCCTACGAGCAGTACTTC
size: -
length: 13
D: -
V: TRBV6-5
J: TRBJ2-7

CDR3: CASHGTGSYGYTF
DNA: TGTGCCAGCCACGGGACAGGGTCCTATGGCTACACCTTC
size: -
length: 13
D: TRBD1
V: TRBV18
J: TRBJ1-2

CDR3: CASSSGYSYEQYF
DNA: TGTGCCAGCAGCTCAGGGTACTCCTACGAGCAGTACTTC
size: -
length: 13
D: -
V: TRBV28
J: TRBJ2-7

CDR3: CSVGGRMTYEQYF
DNA: TGCAGCGTTGGGGGCAGAATGACCTACGAGCAGTACTTC
size: -
length: 13
D: -
V: TRBV29-1
J: TRBJ2-7

CDR3: CASSPSGARGNIQYF
DNA: TGTGCCAGCAGTCCCTCCGGGGCCAGGGGCAACATTCAGTACTTC
size: -
length: 15
D: -
V: TRBV28
J: TRBJ2-4

CDR3: CASSPTGTAYEQYF
DNA: TGTGCCAGCAGCCCGACCGGGACAGCGTACGAGCAGTACTTC
size: -
length: 14
D: TRBD1
V: TRBV7-2
J: TRBJ2-7

CDR3: CASIATNEKLFF
DNA: TGTGCCAGCATCGCGACTAATGAAAAACTGTTTTTT
size: -
length: 12
D: -
V: TRBV2
J: TRBJ1-4

CDR3: CASSLGSGSGANVLTF
DNA: TGTGCTAGCAGCTTAGGCTCCGGCTCTGGGGCCAACGTCCTGACTTTC
size: -
length: 16
D: -
V: TRBV7-7
J: TRBJ2-6

CDR3: CSAVYRNEQFF
DNA: TGCAGTGCTGTATACAGGAATGAGCAGTTCTTC
size: -
length: 11
D: -
V: TRBV20-1
J: TRBJ2-1

CDR3: CATSRDSAGYNEQFF
DNA: TGTGCCACCAGCAGAGACTCCGCGGGGTACAATGAGCAGTTCTTC
size: once
length: 15
D: -
V: TRBV15
J: TRBJ2-1